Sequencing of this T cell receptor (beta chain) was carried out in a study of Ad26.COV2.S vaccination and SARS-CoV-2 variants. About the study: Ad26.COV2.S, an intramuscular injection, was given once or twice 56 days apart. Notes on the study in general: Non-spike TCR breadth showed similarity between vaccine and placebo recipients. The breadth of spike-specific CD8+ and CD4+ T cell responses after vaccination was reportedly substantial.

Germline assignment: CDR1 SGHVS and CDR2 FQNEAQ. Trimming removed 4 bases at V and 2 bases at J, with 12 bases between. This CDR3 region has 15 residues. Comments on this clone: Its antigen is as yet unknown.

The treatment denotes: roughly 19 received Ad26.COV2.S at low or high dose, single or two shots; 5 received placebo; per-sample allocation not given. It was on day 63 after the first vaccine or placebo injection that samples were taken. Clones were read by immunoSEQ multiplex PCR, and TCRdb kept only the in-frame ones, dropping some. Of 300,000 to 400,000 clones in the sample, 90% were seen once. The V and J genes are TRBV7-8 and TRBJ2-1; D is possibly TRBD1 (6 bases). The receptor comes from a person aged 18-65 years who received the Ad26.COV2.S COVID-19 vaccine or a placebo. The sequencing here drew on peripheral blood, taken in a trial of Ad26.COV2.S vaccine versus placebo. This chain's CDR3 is CASSSGHITYNEQFF. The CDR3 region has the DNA TGTGCCAGCAGCTCGGGACATATTACCTACAATGAGCAGTTCTTC.